The 11 T cell receptor beta chains in this list originate from one sample, sequenced in a study of low-dose radiotherapy and immunotherapy resistance in tumors. Time point denoted: after trial treatment. Stated treatment: LDRT plus nivolumab, ipilimumab, low-dose cyclophosphamide and aspirin (RACIN trial). Gene-specific TRAV and TRBV primers were used for first-strand cDNA, covering alpha and beta chains. The TCRs were subjected to amplification over approximately 20 PCR cycles employing a constant-region primer in conjunction with a V-primer adapter. TCRdb used MiXCR to reprocess the reads, holding one entry per CDR3 protein. Seen here are about 30,000 distinct CDR3 sequences, around 54% observed once, and the top ten hold about 5.7%. Sequenced material: PBMCs, taken after low-dose radiotherapy plus immunotherapy. Receptors originate from a male donor with gallbladder cancer.

The chain has TRBV5-4 and TRBJ2-7; TRBD2 might be the D (5 bases). The CDR3 is 13 residues long. V was cut by 3 bases and J by 3 bases, with 10 bases left in between. Germline-derived CDR1 and CDR2 are SGHNT and YYREEE (reference sequence). CDR3 protein: CASSSVGVYEQYF. In DNA form, the CDR3 reads TGTGCCAGCAGCTCGGTCGGGGTCTACGAGCAGTACTTC.

This clonotype was counted at least ten times. The rearrangement joins TRBV28 to TRBJ2-6; possible D gene TRBD2, 5 bases. Germline lookup yields CDR1 MDHEN and CDR2 SYDVKM. Deletions cut 5 bases from V and 4 bases from J, with 18 bases between. The CDR3 runs 17 residues. The CDR3, as DNA: TGTGCCAGCAGTCCCCGGAGTCGCCAGCGGGGGGCCAACGTCCTGACTTTC. Translated, it gives CASSPRSRQRGANVLTF.

The chain employs TRBV28 and TRBJ2-1, with TRBD1 matching over 7 bases. This CDR3 has 11 amino acids. V shed 6 bases, J shed 10 bases, and the junction held 3 bases outside the gene matches. Germline V gene lookup returns CDR1 MDHEN and CDR2 SYDVKM. The CDR3: CASSRDREQFF. The CDR3 DNA reads TGTGCCAGCAGCAGGGACAGAGAGCAGTTCTTC.

This clonotype was detected only once. The chain uses TRBV24-1 and TRBJ2-7; D gene uncertain. V lost 3 bases to trimming and J lost 3 bases, with 8 bases between them. This CDR3 is 13 amino acids long. The germline gives CDR1 KGHDR, CDR2 SFDVKD. Here the CDR3 DNA reads TGTGCCACCAGTGATACACAGAACTACGAGCAGTACTTC. This translates into CATSDTQNYEQYF.

The rearrangement links TRBV9 to TRBJ2-2; TRBD1 might be the D (6 bases). The CDR3 loop spans 15 amino acids. V was trimmed by 2 bases and J by 4 bases, leaving 12 bases between them. The germline gives CDR1 SGDLS, CDR2 YYNGEE. The CDR3 DNA reads TGTGCCAGCAGCGTGGAGACAGGTCGCACCGGGGAGCTGTTTTTT. As protein: CASSVETGRTGELFF.

This clonotype appeared many times. The chain uses TRBV20-1 and TRBJ1-3, with D tentatively TRBD1 (5 bases). Germline values: CDR1 DFQATT, CDR2 SNEGSKA (reference sequence). This CDR3 contains 14 residues. The ends were cut back, 7 bases at V and 3 bases at J, with 16 bases in the middle. CDR3 loop: CSVRGPGNGNTIYF. The CDR3 DNA sequence: TGCAGTGTTAGGGGCCCAGGGAATGGAAACACCATATATTTT.

The rearrangement joins TRBV7-2 to TRBJ1-2, with 9 bases that match TRBD1. This CDR3 has 16 residues. J was trimmed by 6 bases and V by 5 bases; bases with no gene match: 13. The germline CDR1 and CDR2 sequences are SGHTA and FQGNSA. The CDR3 region is CASSPENTGGENGYTF. In nucleotides, the CDR3 is TGTGCCAGCAGCCCAGAGAACACAGGGGGCGAGAATGGCTACACCTTC. Combining the CDR3 with reference TRBV7-2 and TRBJ1-2 gives the whole variable domain GAGVSQSPSNKVTEKGKDVELRCDPISGHTALYWYRQSLGQGLEFLIYFQGNSAPDKSGLPSDRFSAERTGGSVSTLTIQRTQQEDSAVYLCASSPENTGGENGYTFGSGTRLTVV.

The chain is built from TRBV20-1 and TRBJ2-7; D not resolved. Germline V gives CDR1 DFQATT, CDR2 SNEGSKA (reference sequence). Trimming removed 0 bases at V and 6 bases at J, with 15 bases between. CDR3 length: 14 amino acids. The CDR3 DNA reads as TGCAGTGCTAGAGATGATCCTAGTGGGGTCGAGCAGTACTTC. As protein: CSARDDPSGVEQYF.

This clonotype has only a few counts. The rearrangement joins TRBV5-4 to TRBJ1-6; 9 bases are shared with TRBD1. This CDR3 spans 13 amino acids. Germline V lookup: CDR1 SGHNT, CDR2 YYREEE (reference sequence). The junction had 3 bases not matched to a gene; V was cut back by 4 bases and J by 10 bases. CDR3 amino acids: CASSRTGDSPLHF. The CDR3 DNA follows: TGTGCCAGCAGCCGGACAGGGGACTCACCCCTCCACTTT. The entire variable domain, with the rest obtained from reference TRBV5-4 and TRBJ1-6, is as follows: ETGVTQSPTHLIKTRGQQVTLRCSSQSGHNTVSWYQQALGQGPQFIFQYYREEENGRGNFPPRFSGLQFPNYSSELNVNALELDDSALYLCASSRTGDSPLHFGNGTRLTVT.

For the CDR3, the DNA is TGTGCCAGCAGTGTGGGACAGGGGGTCCCCTACGAGCAGTACTTC. Translating gives CASSVGQGVPYEQYF. V is TRBV28 and J is TRBJ2-7; 11 bases agree with TRBD1. With V trimmed by 5 bases and J by 2 bases, 5 bases remained unmatched. This CDR3 region has 15 residues. Germline lookup yields CDR1 MDHEN and CDR2 SYDVKM. The whole variable domain, filled in from reference TRBV28 and TRBJ2-7, reads DVKVTQSSRYLVKRTGEKVFLECVQDMDHENMFWYRQDPGLGLRLIYFSYDVKMKEKGDIPEGYSVSREKKERFSLILESASTNQTSMYLCASSVGQGVPYEQYFGPGTRLTVT.

The V gene is TRBV30, the J gene TRBJ2-1, with TRBD1 identical over 7 bases. Per germline, CDR1 GTSNPN and CDR2 SVGIG (reference sequence). J lost 5 bases, V lost 0 bases, and 7 bases had no gene match. There are 15 residues in the CDR3. The CDR3: CAWSVRQGINNEQFF. CDR3 nucleotides: TGTGCCTGGAGTGTACGACAGGGAATAAACAATGAGCAGTTCTTC.